The T cell receptor (beta chain) under discussion was sequenced for a study of OX40 agonist ivuxolimab in advanced cancers. Study-level information: With ivuxolimab, an agonistic anti-OX40 (CD134) antibody, patients were treated. Study-wide points: Some of the nonresponding patients also showed low levels of normalized T-cell clonal expansion.

The length of the CDR3 is 14 residues. Germline loops: CDR1 SEHNR, CDR2 FQNEAQ (reference sequence). Trimming pared 1 base from V and 1 base from J, leaving 5 bases between. Of note for this clone: As yet, its antigen is unknown.

Method: immunoSEQ multiplex PCR; TCRdb's copy keeps in-frame clones and lacks some. The profile shows about 79,000 clones, 88% of them singletons. Patients with a history of autoimmune disease or on systemic immunosuppression were excluded. This receptor was taken from an adult with an advanced solid tumor such as melanoma, head and neck, liver or kidney cancer. The sample consisted of CD4+ or CD8+ T cells sorted from blood, taken in a trial of the OX40 agonist ivuxolimab. The rearrangement uses TRBV7-9 and TRBJ1-3; no firm D call. CDR3 nucleotides: TGTGCCAGCAGCTTAGGGGGTTCTGGAAACACCATATATTTT. It translates to CASSLGGSGNTIYF.